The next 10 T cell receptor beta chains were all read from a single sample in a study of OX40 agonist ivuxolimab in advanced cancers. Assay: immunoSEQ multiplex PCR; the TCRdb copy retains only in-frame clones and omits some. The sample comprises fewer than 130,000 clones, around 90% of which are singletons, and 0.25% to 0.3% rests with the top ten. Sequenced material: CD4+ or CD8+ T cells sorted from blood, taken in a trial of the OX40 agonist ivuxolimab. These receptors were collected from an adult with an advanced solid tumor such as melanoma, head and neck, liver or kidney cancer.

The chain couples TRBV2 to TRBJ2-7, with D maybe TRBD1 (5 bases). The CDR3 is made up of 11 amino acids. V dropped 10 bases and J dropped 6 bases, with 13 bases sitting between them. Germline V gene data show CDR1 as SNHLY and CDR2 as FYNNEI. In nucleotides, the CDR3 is TGTGCCACCAGGGCAGGGTTCGAGCAGTACTTC. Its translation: CATRAGFEQYF.

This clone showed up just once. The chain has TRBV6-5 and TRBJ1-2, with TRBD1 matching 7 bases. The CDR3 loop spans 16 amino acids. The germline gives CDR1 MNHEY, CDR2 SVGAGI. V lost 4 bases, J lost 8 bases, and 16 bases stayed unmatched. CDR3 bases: TGTGCCAGCAGTTTATCCCCCGTAGGGGGCCTGGGAGGCTACACCTTC. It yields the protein CASSLSPVGGLGGYTF.

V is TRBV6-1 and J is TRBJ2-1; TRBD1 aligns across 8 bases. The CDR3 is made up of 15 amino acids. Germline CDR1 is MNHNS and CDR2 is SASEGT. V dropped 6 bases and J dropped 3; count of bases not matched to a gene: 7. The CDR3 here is CASRVTGADYNEQFF. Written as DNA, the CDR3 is TGTGCCAGCAGAGTGACAGGGGCGGACTACAATGAGCAGTTCTTC.

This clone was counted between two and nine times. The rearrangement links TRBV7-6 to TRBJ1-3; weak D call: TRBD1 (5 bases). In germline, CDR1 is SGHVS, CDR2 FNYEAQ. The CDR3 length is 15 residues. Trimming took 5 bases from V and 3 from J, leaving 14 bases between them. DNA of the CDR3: TGTGCCAGCAGCAGTAGTTCAGGGCTTGGAAACACCATATATTTT. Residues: CASSSSSGLGNTIYF.

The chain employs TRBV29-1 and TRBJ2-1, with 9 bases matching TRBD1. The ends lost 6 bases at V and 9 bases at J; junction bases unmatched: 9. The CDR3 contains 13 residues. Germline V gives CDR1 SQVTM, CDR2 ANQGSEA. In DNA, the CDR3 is TGCAGCGTCGAGATGGACAGGGGAAGTGAGCAGTTCTTC. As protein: CSVEMDRGSEQFF.

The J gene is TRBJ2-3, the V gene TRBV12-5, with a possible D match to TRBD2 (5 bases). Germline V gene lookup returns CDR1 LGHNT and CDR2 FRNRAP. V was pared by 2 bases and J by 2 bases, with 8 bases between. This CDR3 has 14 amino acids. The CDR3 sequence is CASGLTRDTDTQYF. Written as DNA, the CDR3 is TGTGCTAGTGGTTTGACGAGGGACACAGATACGCAGTATTTT.

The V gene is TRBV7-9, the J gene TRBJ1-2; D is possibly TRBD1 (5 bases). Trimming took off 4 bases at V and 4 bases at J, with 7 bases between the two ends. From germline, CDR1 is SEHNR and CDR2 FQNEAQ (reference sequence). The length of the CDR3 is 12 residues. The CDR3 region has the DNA TGTGCCAGCAGCTCCGGGGGCTATGGCTACACCTTC. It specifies CASSSGGYGYTF.

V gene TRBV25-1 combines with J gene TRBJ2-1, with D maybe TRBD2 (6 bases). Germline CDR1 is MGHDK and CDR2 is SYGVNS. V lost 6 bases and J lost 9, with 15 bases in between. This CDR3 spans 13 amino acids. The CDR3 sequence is CASRPSGDREQFF. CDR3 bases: TGTGCCAGCAGGCCTTCGGGGGATCGTGAGCAGTTCTTC.

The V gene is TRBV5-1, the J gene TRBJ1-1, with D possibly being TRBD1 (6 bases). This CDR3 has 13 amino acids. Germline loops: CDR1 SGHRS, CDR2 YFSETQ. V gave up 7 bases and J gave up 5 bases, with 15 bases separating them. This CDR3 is CASWPTGETEAFF. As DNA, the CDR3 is TGCGCCAGCTGGCCGACAGGCGAAACTGAAGCTTTCTTT.

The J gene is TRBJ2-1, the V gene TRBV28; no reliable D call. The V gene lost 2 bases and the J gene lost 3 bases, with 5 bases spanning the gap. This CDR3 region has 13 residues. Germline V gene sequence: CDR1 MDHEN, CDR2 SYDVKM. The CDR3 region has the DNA TGTGCCAGCAGTTTAACGGTCTACAATGAGCAGTTCTTC. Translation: CASSLTVYNEQFF.